These 7 T cell receptor beta chains came from one sample sequenced in a study of T cell responses to AZD1222 COVID-19 vaccine. Generated by immunoSEQ multiplex PCR, the TCRdb table keeps only in-frame clones and is missing some. The sample gives around 62,000 clones, around 90% of which show up once; around 4.9% is in the top ten. The specimen was peripheral blood, collected on day 0 of AZD1222 vaccination. These receptors all stem from an adult in good health.

CDR3 region: CASSPSGGQEPQHF. In DNA form, the CDR3 reads TGTGCCAGCTCACCAAGCGGGGGCCAGGAGCCCCAGCATTTT. The gene calls are TRBV18 and TRBJ1-5; D is possibly TRBD1 (6 bases). Germline V lookup: CDR1 KGHSH, CDR2 LQKENI. V dropped 2 bases and J dropped 8 bases, with 13 bases sitting between them. The length of the CDR3 is 14 residues. The variable domain in full, completed from reference TRBV18 and TRBJ1-5, reads NAGVMQNPRHLVRRRGQEARLRCSPMKGHSHVYWYRQLPEEGLKFMVYLQKENIIDESGMPKERFSAEFPKEGPSILRIQQVVRGDSAAYFCASSPSGGQEPQHFGDGTRLSIL.

This clone was counted a few times. V usage is TRBV7-8 and J usage is TRBJ2-7; D is uncertain. Germline-derived CDR1 and CDR2 are SGHVS and FQNEAQ. Between the trimmed V and J ends, which lost 5 bases and 2 bases, there was a span of 19 bases. The CDR3 runs 16 residues. CDR3: CASSAAPLGVAYEQYF. Written as DNA, the CDR3 is TGTGCCAGCAGCGCTGCCCCCCTCGGTGTCGCCTACGAGCAGTACTTC.

The table lists this clone with a few counts. J is TRBJ1-3 and V is TRBV7-3; D unclear. The germline gives CDR1 SGHTA, CDR2 FQGTGA. With 4 bases removed from V and 4 bases from J, the gap between germline ends came to 8 bases. This CDR3 is 13 amino acids long. The CDR3 sequence: CASSSDGGNTIYF. The CDR3 DNA is TGTGCCAGCAGCTCCGACGGCGGAAACACCATATATTTT.

The chain couples TRBV3-1 (or the pseudogene TRBV3-2) to TRBJ2-1, with TRBD2 matching over 9 bases. The J segment lost 3 bases and the V segment lost 4 bases, leaving 4 bases of the junction unmatched. CDR1 is LGHDT, CDR2 YNNKEL, per germline (reference sequence). The CDR3 loop spans 15 amino acids. CDR3 protein: CASSRAGGGYNEQFF. As DNA, the CDR3 is TGTGCCAGCAGCCGAGCGGGGGGTGGCTACAATGAGCAGTTCTTC.

The rearrangement links TRBV3-1 (or the pseudogene TRBV3-2) to TRBJ2-4; 9 positions agree with TRBD1. Per the germline V gene, CDR1 is LGHDT and CDR2 is YNNKEL (reference sequence). The junction had 4 bases not matched to a gene; V was cut back by 5 bases and J by 14 bases. CDR3 length: 11 residues. The CDR3 here is CASSTGGGKYF. The CDR3 nucleotides are TGTGCCAGCAGCACAGGGGGCGGCAAGTACTTC.

The rearrangement uses TRBV2 and TRBJ1-4; D remains ambiguous. V was pared by 1 base and J by 11 bases, with 5 bases between. CDR3 size: 11 residues. The V gene's germline CDR1 is SNHLY and CDR2 FYNNEI. The CDR3 protein is CASSEVDKLFF. CDR3 bases: TGTGCCAGCAGTGAAGTGGACAAACTGTTTTTT.

This chain connects TRBV3-1 (or the pseudogene TRBV3-2) to TRBJ2-2; 7 bases match TRBD1. Germline trimming cut 5 bases from V and 4 bases from J; bases unmatched to any gene: 7. Germline V gives CDR1 LGHDT, CDR2 YNNKEL (reference sequence). The CDR3 is made up of 15 amino acids. The CDR3 sequence: CASSKADRFTGELFF. CDR3 in DNA: TGTGCCAGCAGCAAGGCGGACAGGTTCACCGGGGAGCTGTTTTTT.